This passage covers 24 T cell receptor beta chains from one sample sequenced in a study of brain T cells in children with intractable seizures. The table came from immunoSEQ multiplex PCR; TCRdb's copy has only in-frame clones and leaves some out. Among about 80,000 clones listed, roughly 89% were seen once. The starting material was peripheral blood, obtained at surgery. These receptors came from a girl aged 2 to 10 with Rasmussen encephalitis and intractable seizures.

This chain connects TRBV7-3 to TRBJ2-1, with D possibly being TRBD2 (6 bases). The CDR3 is made up of 15 amino acids. V was trimmed by 5 bases and J by 2 bases, leaving 13 bases between them. Germline lookup yields CDR1 SGHTA and CDR2 FQGTGA. The CDR3 loop reads CASSIGAGPYNEQFF. DNA of the CDR3: TGTGCCAGCAGCATCGGAGCGGGCCCCTACAATGAGCAGTTCTTC.

This rearrangement joins TRBV3-1 (or the pseudogene TRBV3-2) to TRBJ2-5; D is ambiguous. In germline, CDR1 is LGHDT, CDR2 YNNKEL (reference sequence). The CDR3 is 13 amino acids. The ends were cut back, 2 bases at V and 5 bases at J, with 9 bases in the middle. As DNA, the CDR3 is TGTGCCAGCAGCCAACTAGGACCGGAGACCCAGTACTTC. Translating it yields CASSQLGPETQYF.

The chain has TRBV9 and TRBJ2-1; 11 nucleotides line up with TRBD2. The CDR3 runs 17 residues. Per germline, CDR1 SGDLS and CDR2 YYNGEE. The V and J ends lost 3 bases and 4 bases, in that order; junction bases with no gene match: 9. The CDR3 sequence is CASSAKAGLAVYNEQFF. CDR3 nucleotides: TGTGCCAGCAGCGCAAAAGCGGGACTAGCGGTTTACAATGAGCAGTTCTTC.

The sample holds one count of this clone. The chain is built from TRBV29-1 and TRBJ2-1; D is uncertain. Trimming left V 3 bases short and J 2 bases short, with 8 bases between. This CDR3 spans 13 amino acids. Germline CDR1 is SQVTM and CDR2 is ANQGSEA. In nucleotides, the CDR3 is TGCAGCGTTGACCTACCCACCTACAATGAGCAGTTCTTC. This encodes CSVDLPTYNEQFF.

J is TRBJ1-5 and V is TRBV19, with TRBD1 matching 7 bases. V gave up 5 bases and J gave up 0 bases; unmatched junction bases: 7. This CDR3 region has 16 residues. Germline values: CDR1 LNHDA, CDR2 SQIVND (reference sequence). In nucleotides, the CDR3 is TGTGCCAGTAGTCCCAAGACAGGGATTAGCAATCAGCCCCAGCATTTT. Translation: CASSPKTGISNQPQHF.

This clone was detected once. This chain links TRBV5-4 with TRBJ2-7; no reliable D call. The V gene lost 0 bases and the J gene lost 2 bases, with 15 bases spanning the gap. The length of the CDR3 is 16 residues. Germline CDR1 reads SGHNT; CDR2 reads YYREEE (reference sequence). CDR3: CASSLALGSQTYEQYF. DNA for the CDR3: TGTGCCAGCAGCTTGGCTCTGGGCAGCCAGACCTACGAGCAGTACTTC.

The V call is TRBV5-1, the J call TRBJ1-1, with unresolved D. V lost 0 bases and J 4 bases, leaving 13 bases between the germline ends. CDR1 SGHRS and CDR2 YFSETQ come from the germline V gene. This CDR3 has 15 amino acids. The CDR3, as DNA: TGCGCCAGCAGCTTGGGTGCGGGCGGCAGCACTGAAGCTTTCTTT. It yields the protein CASSLGAGGSTEAFF.

The rearrangement uses TRBV27 and TRBJ2-4, with D perhaps TRBD1 (6 bases). CDR3 size: 15 residues. With 5 bases removed from V and 2 bases from J, the gap between germline ends came to 13 bases. Germline V gene sequence: CDR1 MNHEY, CDR2 SMNVEV (reference sequence). The chain's CDR3 is CASSPKGQPKNIQYF. The CDR3, as DNA: TGTGCCAGCAGTCCTAAAGGACAGCCCAAAAACATTCAGTACTTC.

The chain combines TRBV3-1 (or the pseudogene TRBV3-2) with TRBJ1-2, with D maybe TRBD1 (5 bases). The CDR3 length is 15 residues. CDR1 LGHDT and CDR2 YNNKEL come from the germline V gene (reference sequence). V lost 1 base to trimming and J lost 5 bases, with 14 bases between them. In DNA, the CDR3 is TGTGCCAGCAGCCAAGCCGGGGCAGGCAAGTATGGCTACACCTTC. Its protein is CASSQAGAGKYGYTF.

The chain has TRBV9 and TRBJ2-2; no clear D gene. Between the trimmed V and J ends, which lost 2 bases and 0 bases, there was a span of 14 bases. This CDR3 comprises 17 residues. The germline V gene encodes CDR1 SGDLS and CDR2 YYNGEE. CDR3 sequence reads: CASSVPRDTSNTGELFF. DNA for the CDR3: TGTGCCAGCAGCGTTCCCCGCGACACTTCGAACACCGGGGAGCTGTTTTTT.

This chain links TRBV11-2 with TRBJ2-7, with D perhaps TRBD2 (6 bases). CDR3 length equals 13 residues. V shed 8 bases and J shed 7 bases, with 18 bases lying between them. Germline values: CDR1 SGHAT, CDR2 FQNNGV. The CDR3 coding sequence is TGTGCCAGCCGCAGACTAGAGGGGTGGGAGCAGTACTTC. Translating gives CASRRLEGWEQYF.

This clone has a single count. The chain couples TRBV27 to TRBJ2-2; D call uncertain. The germline gives CDR1 MNHEY, CDR2 SMNVEV (reference sequence). The CDR3 totals 15 residues. Between the trimmed V and J ends, which lost 5 bases and 2 bases, there was a span of 12 bases. CDR3 protein: CASSHNRPNTGELFF. DNA for the CDR3: TGTGCCAGCAGTCATAACAGACCAAACACCGGGGAGCTGTTTTTT.

This clone was counted once. The chain uses TRBV19 and TRBJ1-2, with D possibly being TRBD1 (5 bases). The CDR3 contains 12 residues. Trimming left V 8 bases short and J 2 bases short, with 9 bases between. Germline assignment: CDR1 LNHDA and CDR2 SQIVND (reference sequence). As DNA, the CDR3 is TGTGCCAGTGGGACGGAAAACTATGGCTACACCTTC. This encodes CASGTENYGYTF.

This clone was counted once. V usage is TRBV9 and J usage is TRBJ1-2; the D gene is possibly TRBD1 (6 bases). The germline V gene encodes CDR1 SGDLS and CDR2 YYNGEE. The CDR3 extends over 15 amino acids. The V gene lost 2 bases and the J gene lost 6 bases, with 17 bases spanning the gap. The CDR3 protein is CASSVFVGQNDGYTF. The CDR3 DNA reads as TGTGCCAGCAGCGTGTTTGTCGGACAGAACGATGGCTACACCTTC.

The rearrangement links TRBV18 to TRBJ1-6; possibly TRBD1 for D (5 bases). CDR1 is KGHSH and CDR2 is LQKENI in the germline V gene. V lost 3 bases, J lost 7 bases, and 13 bases lay in between. The CDR3 runs 15 residues. The chain's CDR3 is CASSPGAATNSPLHF. As DNA, the CDR3 is TGTGCCAGCTCACCCGGGGCAGCGACAAATTCACCCCTCCACTTT.

The chain employs TRBV28 and TRBJ1-6, with D possibly TRBD1 on 5 matching bases. Trimming pared 8 bases from V and 0 bases from J, leaving 11 bases between. Germline V gene data show CDR1 as MDHEN and CDR2 as SYDVKM. The CDR3 extends over 15 amino acids. The CDR3 protein is CASFPGSSYNSPLHF. The CDR3, as DNA: TGTGCCAGCTTCCCAGGGAGCTCCTATAATTCACCCCTCCACTTT.

This clone showed up just once. The chain joins TRBV9 to TRBJ1-1; no definite D call. This CDR3 is 13 amino acids long. The germline V gene encodes CDR1 SGDLS and CDR2 YYNGEE. V was clipped by 4 bases and J by 0 bases, with 7 bases between them. For the CDR3, the DNA is TGTGCCAGCAGCCACGAGCTGAACACTGAAGCTTTCTTT. The encoded protein is CASSHELNTEAFF.

The V gene is TRBV6-5, the J gene TRBJ2-3; D gene uncertain. Between the trimmed V and J ends, which lost 6 bases and 0 bases, there was a span of 10 bases. This CDR3 comprises 14 residues. From germline, CDR1 is MNHEY and CDR2 SVGAGI. The CDR3 loop reads CASSLDISTDTQYF. CDR3 nucleotide sequence: TGTGCCAGCAGCCTCGACATAAGCACAGATACGCAGTATTTT.

The chain joins TRBV30 to TRBJ1-2; D is perhaps TRBD1 (5 bases). The CDR3 is 11 residues long. V gave up 7 bases and J gave up 0 bases, with 6 bases separating them. Germline V gene sequence: CDR1 GTSNPN, CDR2 SVGIG (reference sequence). In DNA form, the CDR3 reads TGTGCCTTACAGGCTAACTATGGCTACACCTTC. It translates to CALQANYGYTF.

This chain connects TRBV15 to TRBJ2-7; maybe TRBD2 (7 bases). This CDR3 has 16 amino acids. The V and J ends lost 0 bases and 0 bases respectively, with 12 bases between them. Germline CDR1 is LNHNV and CDR2 is YYDKDF (reference sequence). The CDR3 sequence: CATSREQAGASYEQYF. CDR3 DNA: TGTGCCACCAGCAGAGAACAGGCGGGGGCCTCCTACGAGCAGTACTTC.

The chain uses TRBV2 and TRBJ2-3; possibly TRBD2 for D (6 bases). This CDR3 has 15 amino acids. Germline V gene data show CDR1 as SNHLY and CDR2 as FYNNEI. V was shortened by 4 bases and J by 2 bases, with 13 bases between the two germline ends. The CDR3 nucleotides are TGTGCCAGCAGTGGGGGGGTTCTAATCACAGATACGCAGTATTTT. It translates to CASSGGVLITDTQYF.

A few counts support this clone. This chain joins TRBV7-9 and TRBJ2-1, with 14 bases matching TRBD2. Germline trimming cut 5 bases from V and 5 bases from J; bases unmatched to any gene: 8. In germline, CDR1 is SEHNR, CDR2 FQNEAQ (reference sequence). There are 17 residues in the CDR3. The CDR3 nucleotides read TGTGCCAGCAGCCCGGAGGGACTAGCGGGAGAAGACAATGAGCAGTTCTTC. Translated, it gives CASSPEGLAGEDNEQFF.

This clone was seen only once. The gene calls are TRBV9 and TRBJ2-2, with TRBD2 identical over 9 bases. This CDR3 has 16 amino acids. CDR1 and CDR2 from the germline V gene are SGDLS and YYNGEE. The V and J ends lost 3 bases and 4 bases, in that order; junction bases with no gene match: 7. The CDR3 loop reads CASSAPSGDLTGELFF. DNA of the CDR3: TGTGCCAGCAGCGCCCCTAGCGGGGACCTCACCGGGGAGCTGTTTTTT.

The genes are TRBV18 and TRBJ1-5, with D uncertain. CDR3 length equals 14 residues. Trimming took 2 bases from V and 2 from J, leaving 7 bases between them. Germline CDR1 reads KGHSH; CDR2 reads LQKENI. The CDR3 loop is CASSPGLGNQPQHF. DNA of the CDR3: TGTGCCAGCTCACCAGGGTTAGGCAATCAGCCCCAGCATTTT. The whole variable domain, remainder taken from reference TRBV18 and TRBJ1-5, is NAGVMQNPRHLVRRRGQEARLRCSPMKGHSHVYWYRQLPEEGLKFMVYLQKENIIDESGMPKERFSAEFPKEGPSILRIQQVVRGDSAAYFCASSPGLGNQPQHFGDGTRLSIL.